In its sample, the clone carrying this TCR beta chain was seen a few times. The PCR employed 60 Vbeta primers together with 13 Jbeta primers. Profiling relied on immunoSEQ multiplex PCR, and the TCRdb table lists in-frame clones only, not all of them. The table lists roughly 120,000 clones, 7% to 9.5% of them singletons, with approximately 6% in the top ten. Germline CDR1 SGHRS, CDR2 YFSETQ. V shed 4 bases and J 2 bases; nucleotides not matched to a gene: 8. The CDR3 consists of 15 residues. The data derive from a study of cytomegalovirus exposure and HLA in healthy donors. V is TRBV5-1 and J is TRBJ2-5; TRBD1 agrees at 7 bases. The sequencing sample was made of PBMCs. The TCR originated in a woman aged 40 to 50 in good health and CMV-seropositive. CDR3 coding DNA: TGCGCCAGCAGCCTGATGGACAGGACGCAAGAGACCCAGTACTTC. Translating it yields CASSLMDRTQETQYF.